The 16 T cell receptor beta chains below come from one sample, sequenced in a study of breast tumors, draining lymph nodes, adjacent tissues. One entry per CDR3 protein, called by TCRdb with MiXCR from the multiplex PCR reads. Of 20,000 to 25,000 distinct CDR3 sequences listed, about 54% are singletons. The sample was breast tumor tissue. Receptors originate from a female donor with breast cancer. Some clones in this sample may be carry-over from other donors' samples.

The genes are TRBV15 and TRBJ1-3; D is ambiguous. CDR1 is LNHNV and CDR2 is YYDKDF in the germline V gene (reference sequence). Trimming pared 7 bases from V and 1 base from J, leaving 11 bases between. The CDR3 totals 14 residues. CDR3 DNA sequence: TGTGCCACCACAAGGGATAAGTCTGGAAACACCATATATTTT. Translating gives CATTRDKSGNTIYF.

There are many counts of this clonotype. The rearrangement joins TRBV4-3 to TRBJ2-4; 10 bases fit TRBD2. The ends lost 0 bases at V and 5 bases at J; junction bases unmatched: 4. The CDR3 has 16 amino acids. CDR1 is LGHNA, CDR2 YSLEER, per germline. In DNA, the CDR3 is TGCGCCAGCAGCCAAGATTTAGCGGGGGGACAAAACATTCAGTACTTC. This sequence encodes CASSQDLAGGQNIQYF.

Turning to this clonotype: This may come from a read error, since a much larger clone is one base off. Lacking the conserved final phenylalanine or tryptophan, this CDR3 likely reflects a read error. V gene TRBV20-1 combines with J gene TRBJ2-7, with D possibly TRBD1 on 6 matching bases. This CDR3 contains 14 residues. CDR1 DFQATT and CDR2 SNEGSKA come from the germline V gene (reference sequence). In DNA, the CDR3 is TGCAGTGCTAGAGGGACAGCCTCCTCCTCCGAGCAGTACCTC. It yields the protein CSARGTASSSEQYL.

The CDR3 region is CASSPMGTSGGWGETQYF. DNA of the CDR3: TGTGCCAGCAGCCCGATGGGGACTAGCGGGGGCTGGGGGGAGACCCAGTACTTC. This rearrangement joins TRBV4-2 to TRBJ2-5; 14 bases map to TRBD2. With 4 bases clipped from V and 5 bases from J, the junction kept 12 bases outside the gene matches. The CDR3 spans 18 residues. Germline CDR1 and CDR2: LGHNA and YNFKEQ.

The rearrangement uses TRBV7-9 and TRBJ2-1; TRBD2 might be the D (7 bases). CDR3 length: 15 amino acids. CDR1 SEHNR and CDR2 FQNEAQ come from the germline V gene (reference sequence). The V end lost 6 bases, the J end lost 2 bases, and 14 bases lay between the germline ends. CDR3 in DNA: TGTGCCAGCAGTTGGGGGGGGGGCGCCTACAATGAGCAGTTCTTC. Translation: CASSWGGGAYNEQFF.

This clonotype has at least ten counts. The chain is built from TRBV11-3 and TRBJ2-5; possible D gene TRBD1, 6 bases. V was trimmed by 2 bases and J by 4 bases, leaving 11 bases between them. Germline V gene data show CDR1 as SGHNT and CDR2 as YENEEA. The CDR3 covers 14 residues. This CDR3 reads CASSLPTGVETQYF. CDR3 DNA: TGTGCCAGCAGCTTACCGACAGGTGTAGAGACCCAGTACTTC.

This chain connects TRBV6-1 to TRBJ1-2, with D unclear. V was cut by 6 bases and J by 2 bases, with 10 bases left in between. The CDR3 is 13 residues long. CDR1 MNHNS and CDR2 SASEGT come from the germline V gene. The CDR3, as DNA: TGTGCCAGCAGGGGGTCGGAAAACTATGGCTACACCTTC. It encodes CASRGSENYGYTF.

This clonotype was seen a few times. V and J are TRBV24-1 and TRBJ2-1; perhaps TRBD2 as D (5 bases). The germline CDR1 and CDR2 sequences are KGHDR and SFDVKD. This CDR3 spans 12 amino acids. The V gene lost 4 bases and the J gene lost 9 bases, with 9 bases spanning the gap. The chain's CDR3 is CATSEQTTEQFF. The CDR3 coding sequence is TGTGCCACCAGTGAGCAGACTACTGAGCAGTTCTTC.

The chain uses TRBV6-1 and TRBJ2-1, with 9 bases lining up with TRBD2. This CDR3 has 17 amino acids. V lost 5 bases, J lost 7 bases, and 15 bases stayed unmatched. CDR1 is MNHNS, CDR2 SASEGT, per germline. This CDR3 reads CASSIAGGADYMNEQFF. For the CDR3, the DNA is TGTGCCAGCAGTATCGCGGGGGGGGCAGACTACATGAATGAGCAGTTCTTC.

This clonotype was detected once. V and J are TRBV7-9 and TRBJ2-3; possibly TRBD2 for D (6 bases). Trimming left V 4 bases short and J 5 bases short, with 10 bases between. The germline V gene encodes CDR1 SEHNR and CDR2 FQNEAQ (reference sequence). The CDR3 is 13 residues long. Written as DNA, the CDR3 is TGTGCCAGCAGCTGGGTGGGGGGAGATACGCAGTATTTT. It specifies CASSWVGGDTQYF. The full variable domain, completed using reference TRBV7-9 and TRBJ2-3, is DTGVSQNPRHKITKRGQNVTFRCDPISEHNRLYWYRQTLGQGPEFLTYFQNEAQLEKSRLLSDRFSAERPKGSFSTLEIQRTEQGDSAMYLCASSWVGGDTQYFGPGTRLTVL.

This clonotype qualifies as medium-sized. CDR3: CSARERTSGSITGELFF. The CDR3 DNA reads as TGCAGTGCTAGAGAACGGACTAGCGGGAGTATCACCGGGGAGCTGTTTTTT. This sequence joins TRBV20-1 and TRBJ2-2; 13 bases fit TRBD2. The CDR3 is 17 residues long. Germline CDR1 reads DFQATT; CDR2 reads SNEGSKA (reference sequence). The V and J ends lost 0 bases and 4 bases, in that order; junction bases with no gene match: 5.

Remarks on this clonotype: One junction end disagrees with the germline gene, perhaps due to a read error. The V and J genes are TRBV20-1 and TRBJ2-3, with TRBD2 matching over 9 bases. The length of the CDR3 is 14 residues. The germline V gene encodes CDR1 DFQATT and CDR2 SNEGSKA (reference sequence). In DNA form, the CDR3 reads TGCAGTGCTAGCCCCGGGACTAGCAGAGATACGCAGTATTTT. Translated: CSASPGTSRDTQYF.

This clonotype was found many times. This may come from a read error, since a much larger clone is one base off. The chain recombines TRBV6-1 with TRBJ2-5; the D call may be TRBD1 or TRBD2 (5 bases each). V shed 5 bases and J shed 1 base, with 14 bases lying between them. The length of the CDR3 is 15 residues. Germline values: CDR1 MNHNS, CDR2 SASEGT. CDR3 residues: CASSLGVGSQETQYF. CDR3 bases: TGTGCCAGCAGTCTGGGGGTTGGATCCCAAGAGACCCAGTACTTC.

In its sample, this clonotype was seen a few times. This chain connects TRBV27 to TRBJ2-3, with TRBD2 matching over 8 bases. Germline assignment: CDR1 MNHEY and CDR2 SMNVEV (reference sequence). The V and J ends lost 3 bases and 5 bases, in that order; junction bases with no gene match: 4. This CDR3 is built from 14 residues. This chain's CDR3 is CASSFGGAVDTQYF. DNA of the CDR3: TGTGCCAGCAGTTTCGGGGGGGCCGTAGATACGCAGTATTTT.

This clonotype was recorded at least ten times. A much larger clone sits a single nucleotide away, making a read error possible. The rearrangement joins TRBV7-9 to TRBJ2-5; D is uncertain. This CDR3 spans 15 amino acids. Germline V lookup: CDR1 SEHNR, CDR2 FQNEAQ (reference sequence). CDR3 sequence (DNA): TGTGCCAGCAGCTTAGTAGGGCACCTAGGAGAGACCCAGCACTTC. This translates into CASSLVGHLGETQHF.

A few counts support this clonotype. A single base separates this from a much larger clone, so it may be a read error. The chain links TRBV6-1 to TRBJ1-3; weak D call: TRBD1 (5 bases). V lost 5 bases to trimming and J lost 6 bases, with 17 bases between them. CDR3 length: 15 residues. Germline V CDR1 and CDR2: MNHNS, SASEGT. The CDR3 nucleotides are TGTGCCAGCAGTCCCCCGGGGGGGGGAGTAAACACCATATATTTT. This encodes CASSPPGGGVNTIYF.